Below are 24 T cell receptor beta chains sequenced from a single sample in a study of shared clonotypes between healthy human individuals (dated by TCRdb to 2018 to 2021). Libraries were prepared through the immunoSEQ multiplex PCR assay. TCRdb's version of the immuneACCESS table is confined to in-frame rearrangements and falls short of the full clone set. An unresolved V gene accounts for under half of the shortfall where checked; the remainder is of unknown origin. The sample records a few hundred thousand clones, 65% to 70% of which are singletons. 11% of the sample is held by the ten biggest clonotypes. The material sequenced was memory CD4+ T cells sorted from blood. In the paper's terms, the cell subset or site label means: CD45RA-negative fraction. These receptors all stem from a young man in good health.

The chain joins TRBV28 to TRBJ1-2; unclear D gene. Germline V gene sequence: CDR1 MDHEN, CDR2 SYDVKM. V lost 5 bases, J lost 4 bases, and 14 bases lay in between. The length of the CDR3 is 14 residues. The CDR3 DNA sequence: TGTGCCAGCAGTACGTCCCGAGGCTCCTATGGCTACACCTTC. Its translation: CASSTSRGSYGYTF.

The J gene is TRBJ2-2, the V gene TRBV5-1; TRBD1 is a possible D gene (6 bases). The germline V gene has CDR1 SGHRS and CDR2 YFSETQ. The V and J ends lost 0 bases and 5 bases respectively, with 11 bases between them. This CDR3 comprises 15 residues. The CDR3 DNA reads TGCGCCAGCAGCTTGGCGCCTACAGGGACCGGGGAGCTGTTTTTT. This encodes CASSLAPTGTGELFF.

The chain employs TRBV10-1 and TRBJ2-7; D is unclear. Trimming removed 7 bases at V and 7 bases at J, with 5 bases between. In germline, CDR1 is WNHNN, CDR2 SYGVQD (reference sequence). This CDR3 is 9 amino acids long. CDR3 DNA: TGCGCCAGCACGTCGGAGCAGTACTTC. It translates to CASTSEQYF.

The DNA for the CDR3 is TGCGCCAGCAGCTCCTGGGGCAGGGTGGGCACCGGGGAGCTGTTTTTT. Amino acids: CASSSWGRVGTGELFF. The chain combines TRBV5-1 with TRBJ2-2, with D possibly being TRBD1 (5 bases). The CDR3 has 16 residues. CDR1 and CDR2 from the germline V gene are SGHRS and YFSETQ. V lost 3 bases and J lost 4, with 16 bases in between.

This chain joins TRBV6-1 and TRBJ1-1; 9 nucleotides align to TRBD1. V lost 4 bases to trimming and J lost 12 bases; unmatched junction nucleotides: 6. The CDR3 is 12 residues long. Per the germline V gene, CDR1 is MNHNS and CDR2 is SASEGT. This CDR3 reads CASSGGTGLTFF. DNA for the CDR3: TGTGCCAGCAGTGGAGGGACAGGGTTGACTTTCTTT.

This rearrangement joins TRBV30 to TRBJ2-7; D is possibly TRBD1 or TRBD2 (6 bases each). The CDR3 covers 13 residues. Trimming left V 1 base short and J 9 bases short, with 16 bases between. Germline assignment: CDR1 GTSNPN and CDR2 SVGIG (reference sequence). The CDR3, as DNA: TGTGCCTGGAGTGAGGGGGGAAAAACGGGGCAGTACTTC. Its protein is CAWSEGGKTGQYF. The entire variable domain, with the rest obtained from reference TRBV30 and TRBJ2-7, is as follows: SQTIHQWPATLVQPVGSPLSLECTVEGTSNPNLYWYRQAAGRGLQLLFYSVGIGQISSEVPQNLSASRPQDRQFILSSKKLLLSDSGFYLCAWSEGGKTGQYFGPGTRLTVT.

The chain links TRBV29-1 to TRBJ1-1; D is undetermined. The CDR3 is made up of 12 amino acids. Germline lookup yields CDR1 SQVTM and CDR2 ANQGSEA. Trimming cost V 5 bases and J 4 bases, with 11 bases left between them. CDR3 sequence (DNA): TGCAGCGTTCCCCTTTCGAGCACTGAAGCTTTCTTT. Translating it yields CSVPLSSTEAFF.

The chain links TRBV11-2 to TRBJ2-1; 7 nucleotides match TRBD2. CDR3 length: 15 amino acids. From germline, CDR1 is SGHAT and CDR2 FQNNGV. V trimming: 4 bases; J trimming: 4 bases; junction bases outside the gene matches: 7. CDR3 region: CASSSGTNPYNEQFF. DNA for the CDR3: TGTGCCAGCAGCTCGGGGACTAACCCTTACAATGAGCAGTTCTTC.

The V call is TRBV13, the J call TRBJ2-7; D call uncertain. Germline assignment: CDR1 PRHDT and CDR2 FYEKMQ (reference sequence). The CDR3 is 14 amino acids. Trimming stripped 6 bases from V and 4 bases from J, with 16 bases between. Here the CDR3 reads CASSTRPEVYEQYF. The DNA for the CDR3 is TGTGCCAGCAGTACTCGGCCCGAAGTATACGAGCAGTACTTC.

As regards this clone: Other DNA sequences in the same sample also yield this CDR3. This chain joins TRBV5-1 and TRBJ2-7; 11 nucleotides agree with TRBD1. Germline values: CDR1 SGHRS, CDR2 YFSETQ. CDR3 length equals 15 residues. Unmatched junction bases numbered 8, after V lost 4 bases and J lost 5 bases. The chain's CDR3 is CASSISGTGGHEQYF. The CDR3 DNA is TGCGCCAGCAGCATTTCCGGGACAGGGGGGCACGAGCAGTACTTC.

The chain recombines TRBV5-1 with TRBJ2-6; D gene uncertain. Germline lookup yields CDR1 SGHRS and CDR2 YFSETQ. Between the trimmed V and J ends, which lost 3 bases and 0 bases, there was a span of 7 bases. This CDR3 spans 15 amino acids. CDR3: CASSSKSSGANVLTF. CDR3 coding DNA: TGCGCCAGCAGCTCAAAGAGCTCTGGGGCCAACGTCCTGACTTTC. The entire variable domain, with the rest obtained from reference TRBV5-1 and TRBJ2-6, is as follows: KAGVTQTPRYLIKTRGQQVTLSCSPISGHRSVSWYQQTPGQGLQFLFEYFSETQRNKGNFPGRFSGRQFSNSRSEMNVSTLELGDSALYLCASSSKSSGANVLTFGAGSRLTVL.

The rearrangement uses TRBV18 and TRBJ2-7; 10 bases are a match to TRBD1. The CDR3 is 15 amino acids. With V trimmed by 0 bases and J by 6 bases, 5 bases remained unmatched. CDR1 and CDR2 (germline): KGHSH, LQKENI. The CDR3 is CASSPPTGGWFEQYF. The CDR3 DNA reads TGTGCCAGCTCACCACCGACAGGGGGCTGGTTCGAGCAGTACTTC.

This clone was detected many times. The chain combines TRBV15 with TRBJ2-1; 10 nucleotides agree with TRBD2. Per the germline V gene, CDR1 is LNHNV and CDR2 is YYDKDF (reference sequence). Germline trimming cut 2 bases from V and 6 bases from J; bases unmatched to any gene: 7. The CDR3 has 16 amino acids. The CDR3 loop is CATSRPESGRGNEQFF. The DNA for the CDR3 is TGTGCCACCAGCAGACCCGAAAGCGGGAGGGGCAATGAGCAGTTCTTC. The variable domain in full, with the rest retrieved from reference TRBV15 and TRBJ2-1, is DAMVIQNPRYQVTQFGKPVTLSCSQTLNHNVMYWYQQKSSQAPKLLFHYYDKDFNNEADTPDNFQSRRPNTSFCFLDIRSPGLGDTAMYLCATSRPESGRGNEQFFGPGTRLTVL.

On this clone: A far bigger clonotype differs at one base, so this is likely a read error. Other DNA sequences from this sample encode an identical CDR3 as well. The chain employs TRBV5-1 and TRBJ2-5, with D maybe TRBD1 (8 bases). The V and J ends lost 3 bases and 4 bases respectively, with 16 bases between them. CDR1 SGHRS and CDR2 YFSETQ come from the germline V gene. The CDR3 is 15 residues long. The CDR3 loop reads CASSSNTGGGETQYF. CDR3 in DNA: TGCGCCAGCAGCTCTAATACAGGGGGGGGAGAGACCCAGTACTTC.

There are a few counts of this clone. The V and J genes are TRBV5-1 and TRBJ2-5; no clear D. Per germline, CDR1 SGHRS and CDR2 YFSETQ. V was pared by 4 bases and J by 9 bases, with 13 bases between. The CDR3 is 12 amino acids. CDR3 amino acids: CASSTDQGPQYF. The DNA of the CDR3 is TGCGCCAGCAGCACAGACCAAGGGCCCCAGTACTTC. The full variable domain, rest sourced from reference TRBV5-1 and TRBJ2-5, is KAGVTQTPRYLIKTRGQQVTLSCSPISGHRSVSWYQQTPGQGLQFLFEYFSETQRNKGNFPGRFSGRQFSNSRSEMNVSTLELGDSALYLCASSTDQGPQYFGPGTRLLVL.

This sequence joins TRBV7-2 and TRBJ2-3; D is ambiguous. Trimming removed 1 base from V and 2 bases from J, with 10 bases in between. This CDR3 has 15 amino acids. The germline gives CDR1 SGHTA, CDR2 FQGNSA. The CDR3 region has the DNA TGTGCCAGCAGCTTAGGCCAGCCCAACACAGATACGCAGTATTTT. It specifies CASSLGQPNTDTQYF.

V gene TRBV6-4 combines with J gene TRBJ2-3; TRBD2 matches 10 bases. The CDR3 totals 15 residues. CDR1 and CDR2 from the germline V gene are MRHNA and SNTAGT. With 5 bases clipped from V and 2 bases from J, the junction kept 4 bases outside the gene matches. The CDR3 sequence: CASSLGTSATDTQYF. CDR3 sequence (DNA): TGTGCCAGCAGTTTAGGGACTAGCGCCACAGATACGCAGTATTTT.

The V call is TRBV29-1, the J call TRBJ2-1; possible D gene TRBD2, 6 bases. Germline values: CDR1 SQVTM, CDR2 ANQGSEA. This CDR3 has 11 amino acids. Trimming removed 4 bases at V and 12 bases at J, with 13 bases between. CDR3 loop: CSVGGGDWQFF. The CDR3 region has the DNA TGCAGCGTTGGGGGCGGGGACTGGCAGTTCTTC.

V is TRBV5-5 and J is TRBJ1-4; 7 bases line up with TRBD1. Germline values: CDR1 SGHKS, CDR2 YYEKEE (reference sequence). This CDR3 is built from 15 residues. The V segment lost 2 bases and the J segment 5 bases; nucleotides outside the gene matches: 6. The CDR3 reads CASSFRQGPNEKLFF. CDR3 nucleotides: TGTGCCAGCAGCTTCAGACAGGGCCCGAATGAAAAACTGTTTTTT.

The V and J genes are TRBV5-1 and TRBJ2-3, with a tentative D call TRBD2 (7 bases). Between the trimmed V and J ends, which lost 0 bases and 1 base, there was a span of 12 bases. In germline, CDR1 is SGHRS, CDR2 YFSETQ. The CDR3 is made up of 16 amino acids. The CDR3 nucleotides read TGCGCCAGCAGCTTGGGGGGGGGCCCCGGCACAGATACGCAGTATTTT. Translation: CASSLGGGPGTDTQYF.

This chain links TRBV28 with TRBJ1-1; 7 bases agree with TRBD1. Trimming removed 7 bases from V and 3 bases from J; junction bases left unmatched: 11. The CDR3 length is 15 residues. Germline V gene data show CDR1 as MDHEN and CDR2 as SYDVKM. DNA for the CDR3: TGTGCCAGCATTCCAACAGGGGTATGGGACACTGAAGCTTTCTTT. Protein sequence: CASIPTGVWDTEAFF.

The chain links TRBV7-8 to TRBJ1-2; TRBD1 is a possible D gene (5 bases). V was clipped by 5 bases and J by 2 bases, with 9 bases between them. The CDR3 length is 13 residues. In germline, CDR1 is SGHVS, CDR2 FQNEAQ. CDR3 sequence reads: CASSVQENYGYTF. Here the CDR3 DNA reads TGTGCCAGCAGCGTACAGGAAAACTATGGCTACACCTTC.

The chain recombines TRBV30 with TRBJ1-2; D not certain. V was trimmed by 2 bases and J by 5 bases, leaving 9 bases between them. Germline V gene sequence: CDR1 GTSNPN, CDR2 SVGIG (reference sequence). The CDR3 is 12 residues long. The CDR3 nucleotides are TGTGCCTGGAGTTCGGGCCCTTATGGCTACACCTTC. Translation gives CAWSSGPYGYTF.

The V and J genes are TRBV5-1 and TRBJ2-1; TRBD2 agrees at 12 bases. Per the germline V gene, CDR1 is SGHRS and CDR2 is YFSETQ. This CDR3 comprises 16 residues. Trimming removed 4 bases from V and 2 bases from J; junction bases left unmatched: 4. CDR3 in amino acids: CASSTASGRAYNEQFF. The CDR3 DNA follows: TGCGCCAGCAGCACCGCTAGCGGGAGGGCCTACAATGAGCAGTTCTTC.